The clone carrying this T cell receptor (beta chain) was seen at least ten times. Its antigen is as yet unknown. It was by quantitative 5'-RACE with molecular barcodes that TCR beta libraries were made. TCRdb analysed the 5' RACE reads with MiXCR anew, one entry per CDR3 protein. The table lists about 220,000 distinct CDR3 sequences, 6% to 8% of them singletons. The CDR3 sequence is 18 residues long. V gave up 0 bases and J gave up 3 bases, with 22 bases separating them. The germline CDR1 and CDR2 sequences are SGHRS and YFSETQ. This sample is part of a study of CD8 T cells in ankylosing spondylitis. General study findings and limits: Disease-linked clones reportedly concentrated significantly in matched ankylosing spondylitis synovial fluid. What seemed typical of ankylosing spondylitis blood was a TCR beta motif built from 8 or 9 highly homologous variants.

The receptor was isolated from a male donor with ankylosing spondylitis. V is TRBV5-1 and J is TRBJ2-7; D tentatively fits TRBD1 or TRBD2 (6 bases each). The sequenced material came from blood, either unsorted or a sorted T cell fraction (not recorded which). CDR3 coding DNA: TGCGCCAGCAGCTTGGCCGGGTCTAGGGGGGCCTTCTTCTACGAGCAGTACTTC. Translating gives CASSLAGSRGAFFYEQYF.